This record concerns one T cell receptor beta chain sequence. The target antigen is unknown. Trimming removed 1 base at V and 6 bases at J, with 10 bases between. CDR1 SEHNR and CDR2 FQNEAQ come from the germline V gene (reference sequence). This CDR3 contains 14 residues. Before they underwent DNA extraction, samples held roughly 0.95-11 million cryopreserved PBMC. This entry belongs to a study of long-term antiretroviral therapy in people with HIV. Study conclusions and caveats: All time points showed a repertoire dominated by clones expanded before ART. When set beside controls, HIV repertoires had CDR3 length ranges that were narrower. Diversity measured after ART increased yet remained under transplant donor controls.

Samples were assayed with immunoSEQ v3.0 at survey level. Using immunoSEQ multiplex PCR, the repertoire was profiled, and TCRdb retains in-frame clones only, with some absent. The sample yields over 25,000 clones, roughly 98% seen once. The V call is TRBV7-9, the J call TRBJ2-1; a possible D gene is TRBD2 (5 bases). Sequencing was performed on unsorted PBMCs, taken 7.6 years after starting antiretroviral therapy. This TCR was sampled from a man aged 25 to 40 with HIV. The CDR3 spells CASSLGVGVNEQFF. Written as DNA, the CDR3 is TGTGCCAGCAGCTTAGGTGTCGGGGTCAATGAGCAGTTCTTC.